These T cell receptor beta chains were read from a single sample in a study of blood T cell repertoires in COVID-19. Some clones are missing from TCRdb's copy, which holds only in-frame ones; the method was immunoSEQ multiplex PCR. The table has tens of thousands of clones, around 80% seen once. The sequenced material came from peripheral blood. The receptors derive from an older man with active or convalescent COVID-19. Each CDR3 is given with its conserved first and last residue. The D gene is left open where the match is weak. Size is omitted from some rows. Given values are once, few, many or a class for expanded clones.

NA	NA	TRBV5-6	TRBJ2-2	TGTGCCAGCAGCTTGAATCGGGGATGGGAGCTGTTTTTT	CASSLNRGWELFF
NA	many	TRBV11-2	TRBJ2-5	TGTGCCAGCAGCTTAATGATAGCAGAGACCCAGTACTTC	CASSLMIAETQYF
NA	NA	TRBV9	TRBJ2-5	TGTGCCAGCACCACCTCGGGGGGCACGGAGACCCAGTACTTC	CASTTSGGTETQYF
TRBD1	few	TRBV3-1/TRBV3-2	TRBJ1-6	TGTGCCAGCAGCCAGGGGACAGTCTATTCACCCCTCCACTTT	CASSQGTVYSPLHF
NA	few	TRBV19	TRBJ2-7	TGTGCCAGTAGTAACCAGGGCCCCTACGAGCAGTACTTC	CASSNQGPYEQYF
NA	NA	TRBV18	TRBJ2-4	TGTGCCAGCTCACTAGGTGTCAGTACGGGTGCAAACATTCAGTACTTC	CASSLGVSTGANIQYF
NA	NA	TRBV30	TRBJ2-3	TGTGCCTGGGAAATATTGTATACGCAGTATTTT	CAWEILYTQYF
TRBD2	NA	TRBV5-6	TRBJ2-5	TGTGCCAGCAGCCATGTGGAGGTAGCGGGGGGGCAAGAGACCCAGTACTTC	CASSHVEVAGGQETQYF
NA	NA	TRBV27	TRBJ2-3	TGTGCCAGCAGGGCCCTAGCAGATACGCAGTATTTT	CASRALADTQYF
NA	NA	TRBV27	TRBJ1-2	TGTGCCAGCAGTTTGGAGGGAAACTATGGCTACACCTTC	CASSLEGNYGYTF
NA	NA	TRBV5-4	TRBJ2-5	TGTGCCAGCAGCAATGGGCAGGGAAACCAAGAGACCCAGTACTTC	CASSNGQGNQETQYF
TRBD1	NA	TRBV6-1	TRBJ2-1	TGTGCCAGCAGTGTTGCGGGACAGGGGGCGGGTAATGAGCAGTTCTTC	CASSVAGQGAGNEQFF
TRBD1	NA	TRBV6-5	TRBJ2-3	TGTGCCAGCAGTTACTCCTCGACAGGGATTCAAGATACGCAGTATTTT	CASSYSSTGIQDTQYF
TRBD1	NA	TRBV7-2	TRBJ1-5	TGTGCCAGCAGCTCGAAACAGGGGAATCAGCCCCAGCATTTT	CASSSKQGNQPQHF
NA	NA	TRBV27	TRBJ1-2	TGTGCCAGCAGTAACAGGGCGTTCTATGGCTACACCTTC	CASSNRAFYGYTF
TRBD2	NA	TRBV9	TRBJ2-1	TGTGCCAGCAGCTTGGGACTAACTAAGACGTATAGCTCCTACAATGAGCAGTTCTTC	CASSLGLTKTYSSYNEQFF
NA	NA	TRBV29-1	TRBJ2-7	TGCAGCGTTGAGTTCAGCCTGGACGGAGGCCTTGGGGAGCAGTACTTC	CSVEFSLDGGLGEQYF
TRBD2	NA	TRBV5-1	TRBJ2-1	TGCGCCAGCAGCATTACTAGCGTCAATGAGCAGTTCTTC	CASSITSVNEQFF
TRBD2	NA	TRBV5-1	TRBJ2-3	TGCGCCAGCAGCTTGGCCTCTAGCGGGAGTACAGATACGCAGTATTTT	CASSLASSGSTDTQYF
NA	NA	TRBV6-5	TRBJ2-1	TGTGCCAGTGGGGGGAATGAGCAGTTCTTC	CASGGNEQFF
TRBD1	NA	TRBV28	TRBJ1-2	TGTGCCAGCACCCCTCCCGGGACAGGGCTCTATGGCTACACCTTC	CASTPPGTGLYGYTF
NA	NA	TRBV7-9	TRBJ1-4	TGTGCCAGCAGCTCGGGGGTTGCAGAACTGTTTTTT	CASSSGVAELFF
TRBD1	NA	TRBV11-2	TRBJ1-1	TGTGCCAGCAGCCGTAACAGGGGGGACACTGAAGCTTTCTTT	CASSRNRGDTEAFF
TRBD1	NA	TRBV19	TRBJ2-3	TGTGCCAGTAGTCCGAGACAGGGGGCCGGCCCAGATACGCAGTATTTT	CASSPRQGAGPDTQYF
TRBD1	few	TRBV27	TRBJ1-5	TGTGCCAGCAGTCCAGGACAGGGTGGGAATCAGCCCCAGCATTTT	CASSPGQGGNQPQHF
TRBD2	NA	TRBV9	TRBJ2-1	TGTGCCAGCAGCGTAGTGGTGGTAGCGGGGGCCCATGAGCAGTTCTTC	CASSVVVVAGAHEQFF
TRBD1	few	TRBV7-9	TRBJ1-3	TGTGCCAGCAGCTCGGGACAGGGCCTCTCTGGAAACACCATATATTTT	CASSSGQGLSGNTIYF
NA	few	TRBV28	TRBJ1-3	TGTGCCCGCGGTGTCCCCAAATCTGGAAACACCATATATTTT	CARGVPKSGNTIYF
TRBD1	NA	TRBV4-2	TRBJ2-7	TGTGCCAGCAGCCAAGGGGACAGGGGCTCCTACGAGCAGTACTTC	CASSQGDRGSYEQYF
NA	NA	TRBV2	TRBJ1-6	TGTGCCAGCAGTGAAAGGACAGCCTATAATTCACCCCTCCACTTT	CASSERTAYNSPLHF
NA	NA	TRBV14	TRBJ1-4	TGTGCCAGCAGTGGGGCGAACAGTGAAAAACTGTTTTTT	CASSGANSEKLFF
TRBD2	NA	TRBV24-1	TRBJ2-3	TGTGCCACCGGTAGGACTAGCGAGGCGGGTACGCAGTATTTT	CATGRTSEAGTQYF
NA	NA	TRBV7-2	TRBJ1-1	TGTGCCAGCAGCCCAGCGGGGTATGGGAACACTGAAGCTTTCTTT	CASSPAGYGNTEAFF
TRBD2	NA	TRBV7-6	TRBJ2-7	TGTGCCAGCAGCTTAACCTCCGTCGGACTAGCGGGAGGGCGCGGCTCCTACGAGCAGTACTTC	CASSLTSVGLAGGRGSYEQYF
NA	NA	TRBV27	TRBJ2-1	TGTGCCAGCAGTGCCTCCTTCGGCTACAATGAGCAGTTCTTC	CASSASFGYNEQFF
NA	NA	TRBV6-5	TRBJ1-6	TGTGCCAGCAGTTACTCGAGTACAGGGACATCGTCACCCCTCCACTTT	CASSYSSTGTSSPLHF
TRBD1	once	TRBV19	TRBJ2-5	TGTGCCAGTAGTAAGACAGGGCAAGAGACCCAGTACTTC	CASSKTGQETQYF
TRBD1	NA	TRBV3-1/TRBV3-2	TRBJ2-5	TGTGCCAGCAGCTACAGGGGGGAAGAGACCCAGTACTTC	CASSYRGEETQYF
TRBD2	NA	TRBV6-5	TRBJ2-7	TGTGCCAGCAGTTACTCGGGTAGCGGGGGGTACGAGCAGTACTTC	CASSYSGSGGYEQYF
NA	NA	TRBV5-4	TRBJ2-1	TGTGCCAGCAGCTTGTCACAGTACAATGAGCAGTTCTTC	CASSLSQYNEQFF
TRBD2	NA	TRBV6-1	TRBJ2-2	TGTGCCAGCAGTGTGGGGACTAGCGTTTTTAGCACCGGGGAGCTGTTTTTT	CASSVGTSVFSTGELFF
NA	NA	TRBV7-9	TRBJ1-3	TGTGCCAGCAGCGACTGGGACATCCCTGGAAACACCATATATTTT	CASSDWDIPGNTIYF
TRBD1	NA	TRBV6-2/TRBV6-3	TRBJ1-2	TGTGCCAGCAGCGACAGGGTTGGCTATGGCTACACCTTC	CASSDRVGYGYTF
TRBD1	NA	TRBV11-2	TRBJ2-1	TGTGCCAGCAGCCCCGGGACAGGTCGTAACAATGAGCAGTTCTTC	CASSPGTGRNNEQFF
NA	NA	TRBV5-1	TRBJ2-3	TGCGCCAGCAGCTTCTTAGCGTCTAAGACAGATACGCAGTATTTT	CASSFLASKTDTQYF
NA	NA	TRBV5-1	TRBJ1-2	TGCGCCAGCAGCCCCGCGGCGGAGTATGGCTACACCTTC	CASSPAAEYGYTF
NA	NA	TRBV7-9	TRBJ1-1	TGTGCCAGCAGAGGCGGGGGGACGACTGAAGCTTTCTTT	CASRGGGTTEAFF
NA	NA	TRBV4-2	TRBJ1-2	TGTGCCAGCAGCCAAGATATGGGACAATCTAACTATGGCTACACCTTC	CASSQDMGQSNYGYTF
NA	NA	TRBV19	TRBJ1-4	TGTGCCAGTAGTAGAGCGAGGGGGGAAAAACTGTTTTTT	CASSRARGEKLFF
NA	NA	TRBV28	TRBJ2-5	TGTGCCAGCAAACCGGGGCCCGACAGGGAGACCCAGTACTTC	CASKPGPDRETQYF
NA	NA	TRBV12-3/TRBV12-4	TRBJ1-1	TGTGCCAGCAGCTCATATGGCGGTGAAGCTTTCTTT	CASSSYGGEAFF
TRBD2	NA	TRBV24-1	TRBJ2-5	TGTGCCACCATTTTTCGGACTAGCATCCAAGAGACCCAGTACTTC	CATIFRTSIQETQYF
TRBD1	NA	TRBV25-1	TRBJ1-2	TGTGCCAGCAGTGGGACAGGTCATGGCTACACCTTC	CASSGTGHGYTF